Presented here are 22 T cell receptor beta chains from one specimen sequenced in a study of shared clonotypes between healthy human individuals. Produced via immunoSEQ multiplex PCR; TCRdb's table is partial and in-frame only. The sample has roughly 1,100,000 clones; about three quarters are singletons. Material: memory CD4+ T cells sorted from blood. Regarding subset: CD45RA-negative fraction. The receptors were sampled from a man aged 18 to 30 in good health.

This chain uses TRBV5-1 with TRBJ2-5, with TRBD2 matching 8 bases. The V and J ends lost 4 bases and 5 bases, in that order; junction bases with no gene match: 10. Germline lookup yields CDR1 SGHRS and CDR2 YFSETQ. The CDR3 runs to 15 residues. The CDR3 sequence: CASSTGLADSETQYF. CDR3 DNA sequence: TGCGCCAGCAGCACCGGACTAGCTGACTCGGAGACCCAGTACTTC.

J is TRBJ2-2 and V is TRBV6-1; D ambiguous. The germline V and J ends were trimmed by 7 bases and 2 bases, with 11 bases remaining between them. The CDR3 consists of 14 residues. Germline V gene data show CDR1 as MNHNS and CDR2 as SASEGT. The CDR3 loop is CASIMRTNTGELFF. The CDR3 nucleotides are TGTGCCAGCATCATGCGAACTAACACCGGGGAGCTGTTTTTT.

A single count supports this clone. The V and J genes are TRBV5-1 and TRBJ1-5, with TRBD1 matching over 8 bases. The CDR3 consists of 15 residues. Germline V lookup: CDR1 SGHRS, CDR2 YFSETQ. J lost 1 base, V lost 4 bases, and 4 bases had no gene match. The CDR3 here is CASSTTGGSNQPQHF. The CDR3 DNA reads as TGCGCCAGCAGCACCACAGGGGGGAGCAATCAGCCCCAGCATTTT.

Comment on this clone: Other nucleotide sequences from this sample produce the same CDR3. The V call is TRBV27, the J call TRBJ2-3; perhaps TRBD1 as D (5 bases). CDR1 and CDR2 from the germline V gene are MNHEY and SMNVEV (reference sequence). There are 13 residues in the CDR3. Trimming removed 7 bases from V and 2 bases from J, with 10 bases in between. CDR3 sequence (DNA): TGTGCCAGCACCGACAGATTCACAGATACGCAGTATTTT. This gives the protein CASTDRFTDTQYF.

This chain connects TRBV28 to TRBJ1-5; a possible D gene is TRBD1 (6 bases). This CDR3 has 16 residues. V gave up 6 bases and J gave up 0 bases, with 15 bases separating them. From germline, CDR1 is MDHEN and CDR2 SYDVKM. The CDR3 sequence is CASSKGGRDSNQPQHF. CDR3 bases: TGTGCCAGCAGCAAGGGGGGAAGGGATAGCAATCAGCCCCAGCATTTT.

The chain links TRBV4-1 to TRBJ1-2; D is unresolved. The length of the CDR3 is 15 residues. V shed 0 bases and J shed 8 bases, with 16 bases lying between them. Germline CDR1 and CDR2: MGHRA and YSYEKL. The CDR3 reads CASSQENTRVGGYTF. As DNA, the CDR3 is TGCGCCAGCAGCCAAGAAAATACGAGGGTCGGAGGCTACACCTTC.

The CDR3 is CASSAIDNLRGDTQYF. The CDR3 DNA sequence: TGTGCCAGCAGCGCAATCGACAACCTACGTGGCGATACGCAGTATTTT. The chain links TRBV7-2 to TRBJ2-3; D is uncertain. V was clipped by 5 bases and J by 6 bases, with 21 bases between them. This CDR3 region has 16 residues. Per the germline V gene, CDR1 is SGHTA and CDR2 is FQGNSA.

This clone has a handful of counts. The chain combines TRBV6-5 with TRBJ2-3; TRBD1 matches at 11 bases. J gave up 8 bases and V 3 bases, and 10 bases lay outside the gene matches. The CDR3 spans 16 residues. Per germline, CDR1 MNHEY and CDR2 SVGAGI. Written as DNA, the CDR3 is TGTGCCAGCAGTTATGATCGGACAGGGGGCTTAGGTACGCAGTATTTT. Translated, it gives CASSYDRTGGLGTQYF.

This chain connects TRBV6-1 to TRBJ2-3, with 10 bases lining up with TRBD1. The germline gives CDR1 MNHNS, CDR2 SASEGT. The CDR3 totals 15 residues. Losses at the gene ends were 4 bases for V and 2 bases for J; bases not matched to a gene: 3. The CDR3 DNA sequence: TGTGCCAGCAGTGCGGGACAGGGGTTCACAGATACGCAGTATTTT. This gives the protein CASSAGQGFTDTQYF.

In DNA, the CDR3 is TGTGCCAGCAGTTCCCGGGCTAGCGGGAGGGCCAACGAGCAGTACTTC. As protein: CASSSRASGRANEQYF. The genes are TRBV27 and TRBJ2-7; 12 bases line up with TRBD2. V lost 4 bases, J lost 5 bases, and 9 bases stayed unmatched. Looked up from germline, CDR1 is MNHEY and CDR2 is SMNVEV (reference sequence). The length of the CDR3 is 16 residues.

This clone turned up a few times. The V call is TRBV12-5, the J call TRBJ2-1; D perhaps matches TRBD2 (5 bases). From germline, CDR1 is LGHNT and CDR2 FRNRAP. The CDR3 extends over 11 amino acids. V was cut by 5 bases and J by 8 bases, with 7 bases left in between. The CDR3 here is CASGERDEQFF. Here the CDR3 DNA reads TGTGCTAGTGGTGAGAGGGATGAGCAGTTCTTC.

This clone has a single count. V gene TRBV5-1 combines with J gene TRBJ2-3; 11 bases fit TRBD2. The germline gives CDR1 SGHRS, CDR2 YFSETQ. This CDR3 region has 15 residues. J was trimmed by 6 bases and V by 1 base; bases with no gene match: 4. CDR3 nucleotides: TGCGCCAGCAGCTTGTTGGGGACTAGCGGCGATACGCAGTATTTT. Protein: CASSLLGTSGDTQYF.

This clone was seen more than once but under ten times. Other DNA sequences in the sample encode the same CDR3. This CDR3 reads CASSPGQIKNIQYF. As DNA, the CDR3 is TGCGCCAGCAGCCCCGGACAGATCAAAAACATTCAGTACTTC. J is TRBJ2-4 and V is TRBV5-1, with D perhaps TRBD1 (6 bases). Germline V lookup: CDR1 SGHRS, CDR2 YFSETQ. Trimming removed 4 bases from V and 3 bases from J, with 11 bases in between. The CDR3 covers 14 residues.

The chain combines TRBV9 with TRBJ1-1; the match to TRBD1 covers 7 bases. The CDR3 is 18 amino acids. Germline V CDR1 and CDR2: SGDLS, YYNGEE. V gave up 0 bases and J gave up 4 bases; unmatched junction bases: 15. CDR3 sequence reads: CASSVDPTGTSRSTEAFF. The CDR3 DNA follows: TGTGCCAGCAGCGTAGACCCGACAGGGACCTCAAGGAGCACTGAAGCTTTCTTT. Filled out from reference TRBV9 and TRBJ1-1, the complete variable domain reads DSGVTQTPKHLITATGQRVTLRCSPRSGDLSVYWYQQSLDQGLQFLIQYYNGEERAKGNILERFSAQQFPDLHSELNLSSLELGDSALYFCASSVDPTGTSRSTEAFFGQGTRLTVV.

This chain uses TRBV4-3 with TRBJ1-5; D gene uncertain. Trimming shortened V by 3 bases and J by 7 bases, and 13 bases separated the two germline ends. Germline V CDR1 and CDR2: LGHNA, YSLEER. The CDR3 extends over 14 amino acids. In nucleotides, the CDR3 is TGCGCCAGCAGCCAGGCGGCAGGTGACCAGCCCCAGCATTTT. This gives the protein CASSQAAGDQPQHF.

This CDR3 reads CASSLPAGEVYF. Written as DNA, the CDR3 is TGCGCCAGCAGCTTGCCAGCGGGGGAAGTATACTTC. This sequence joins TRBV5-1 and TRBJ2-7, with TRBD2 matching over 8 bases. CDR1 is SGHRS, CDR2 YFSETQ, per germline. The junction had 7 bases not matched to a gene; V was cut back by 1 base and J by 13 bases. This CDR3 is 12 amino acids long.

The chain is built from TRBV2 and TRBJ2-7, with 11 bases matching TRBD2. Germline V gene data show CDR1 as SNHLY and CDR2 as FYNNEI. After removal of 6 bases from V and 2 bases from J, the junction contained 9 bases not matched to a gene. CDR3 length: 16 amino acids. The CDR3 coding sequence is TGTGCCAGCAGGGTCGGGGCTAGCGGGGGGCCCTACGAGCAGTACTTC. This sequence encodes CASRVGASGGPYEQYF.

CDR3 region: CASSLSSYPKETQYF. The DNA of the CDR3 is TGCGCCAGCAGCTTGAGCTCGTACCCAAAAGAGACCCAGTACTTC. The chain uses TRBV5-1 and TRBJ2-5, with unresolved D. The V end lost 1 base, the J end lost 3 bases, and 13 bases lay between the germline ends. The CDR3 contains 15 residues. The V gene's germline CDR1 is SGHRS and CDR2 YFSETQ.

This chain joins TRBV14 and TRBJ2-7; tentatively, D is TRBD2 (6 bases). CDR1 is SGHDN and CDR2 is FVKESK in the germline V gene. The germline V and J ends were trimmed by 4 bases and 7 bases, with 14 bases remaining between them. The CDR3 consists of 13 residues. This CDR3 is CASSPTGGREQYF. CDR3 in DNA: TGTGCCAGCAGCCCGACCGGAGGGAGGGAGCAGTACTTC.

This clone has just a few counts. The rearrangement joins TRBV20-1 to TRBJ1-4; no definite D call. V shed 7 bases and J shed 7 bases, with 10 bases lying between them. The CDR3 runs 11 residues. Germline CDR1 and CDR2: DFQATT and SNEGSKA (reference sequence). The CDR3: CSGAGGEKLFF. Here the CDR3 DNA reads TGCAGTGGCGCGGGCGGTGAAAAACTGTTTTTT.

This CDR3 is CASSSRGSGNTIYF. The CDR3 DNA sequence: TGTGCCAGCAGCTCCCGTGGGTCTGGAAACACCATATATTTT. This chain links TRBV7-2 with TRBJ1-3, with D unclear. The ends were cut back, 4 bases at V and 1 base at J, with 8 bases in the middle. CDR1 is SGHTA, CDR2 FQGNSA, per germline. The CDR3 covers 14 residues. Drawing the rest from reference TRBV7-2 and TRBJ1-3, the complete variable domain is GAGVSQSPSNKVTEKGKDVELRCDPISGHTALYWYRQSLGQGLEFLIYFQGNSAPDKSGLPSDRFSAERTGGSVSTLTIQRTQQEDSAVYLCASSSRGSGNTIYFGEGSWLTVV.

The rearrangement links TRBV15 to TRBJ2-4; 7 bases are shared with TRBD1. Germline V CDR1 and CDR2: LNHNV, YYDKDF (reference sequence). The CDR3 is 14 residues long. Trimming removed 1 base from V and 10 bases from J; junction bases left unmatched: 7. The CDR3 sequence is CATSRAGTALIQYF. DNA of the CDR3: TGTGCCACCAGCAGAGCCGGGACAGCCCTAATTCAGTACTTC.